This TCR beta chain stems from a study of T-cell reconstitution after alpha-beta-depleted transplantation in children. Germline trimming cut 5 bases from V and 10 bases from J; bases unmatched to any gene: 12. Germline V gives CDR1 LGHNT, CDR2 FRNRAP. This CDR3 is 16 amino acids long. Preparation of the TCRbeta library used unique molecular identifiers. Each CDR3 protein is one row after TCRdb ran MiXCR on the PCR reads. The sample consists of about a million distinct CDR3 sequences, about 29% of them appearing once. This specimen was PBMCs, mostly from graft donor cells, taken 360 days after TCRalphabeta/CD19-depleted stem cell transplant. This TCR was sampled from a boy younger than two who had a stem cell transplant for SCID, so the T cells may come from the graft donor. The chain joins TRBV12-5 to TRBJ1-6; 9 bases line up with TRBD1. CDR3 DNA: TGTGCTAGTGGTCGAGGGACAGGGAAAATCGGCTCACCCCTCCACTTT. This encodes CASGRGTGKIGSPLHF. Combining the CDR3 with reference TRBV12-5 and TRBJ1-6 gives the whole variable domain DARVTQTPRHKVTEMGQEVTMRCQPILGHNTVFWYRQTMMQGLELLAYFRNRAPLDDSGMPKDRFSAEMPDATLATLKIQPSEPRDSAVYFCASGRGTGKIGSPLHFGNGTRLTVT.